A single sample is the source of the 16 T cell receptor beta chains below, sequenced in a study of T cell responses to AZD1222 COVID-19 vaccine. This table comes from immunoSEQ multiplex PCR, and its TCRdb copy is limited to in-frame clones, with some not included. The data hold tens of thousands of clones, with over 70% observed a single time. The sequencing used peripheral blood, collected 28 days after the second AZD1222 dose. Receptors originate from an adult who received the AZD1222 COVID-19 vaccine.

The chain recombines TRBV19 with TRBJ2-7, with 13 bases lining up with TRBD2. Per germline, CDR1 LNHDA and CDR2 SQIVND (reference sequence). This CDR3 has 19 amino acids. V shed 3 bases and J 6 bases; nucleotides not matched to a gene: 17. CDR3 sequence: CASSISRWTSGGRGLEQYF. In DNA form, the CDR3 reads TGTGCCAGTAGTATTAGCAGATGGACTAGCGGGGGCCGGGGACTCGAGCAGTACTTC. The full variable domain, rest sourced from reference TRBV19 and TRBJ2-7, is DGGITQSPKYLFRKEGQNVTLSCEQNLNHDAMYWYRQDPGQGLRLIYYSQIVNDFQKGDIAEGYSVSREKKESFPLTVTSAQKNPTAFYLCASSISRWTSGGRGLEQYFGPGTRLTVT.

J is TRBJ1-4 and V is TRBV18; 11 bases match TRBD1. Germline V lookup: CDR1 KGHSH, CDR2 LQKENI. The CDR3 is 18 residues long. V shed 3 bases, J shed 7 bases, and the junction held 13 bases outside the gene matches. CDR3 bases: TGTGCCAGCTCACCCGGACAGGGGGCGTCGGGAATGTTTGAAAAACTGTTTTTT. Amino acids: CASSPGQGASGMFEKLFF.

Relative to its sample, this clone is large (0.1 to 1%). The chain's CDR3 is CASSYERRGKLFF. CDR3 in DNA: TGTGCCAGCAGTTACGAGAGGAGGGGAAAACTGTTTTTT. This rearrangement joins TRBV6-5 to TRBJ1-4; tentative D call: TRBD1 (5 bases). CDR1 and CDR2 (germline): MNHEY, SVGAGI. This CDR3 contains 13 residues. The V end lost 2 bases, the J end lost 10 bases, and 11 bases lay between the germline ends.

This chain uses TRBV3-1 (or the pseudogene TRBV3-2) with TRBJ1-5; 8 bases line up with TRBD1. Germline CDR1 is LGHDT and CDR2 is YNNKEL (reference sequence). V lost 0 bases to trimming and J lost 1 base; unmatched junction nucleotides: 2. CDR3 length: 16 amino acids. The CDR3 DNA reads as TGTGCCAGCAGCCAAGACGACAGGGGAAGCAATCAGCCCCAGCATTTT. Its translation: CASSQDDRGSNQPQHF.

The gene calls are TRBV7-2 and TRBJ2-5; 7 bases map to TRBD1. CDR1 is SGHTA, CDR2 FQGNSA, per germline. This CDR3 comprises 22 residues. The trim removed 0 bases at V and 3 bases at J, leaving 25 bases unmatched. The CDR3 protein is CASSLAKADRVSGMRKKETQYF. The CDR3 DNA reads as TGTGCCAGCAGCTTAGCGAAAGCAGACAGGGTCTCGGGAATGCGAAAGAAAGAGACCCAGTACTTC.

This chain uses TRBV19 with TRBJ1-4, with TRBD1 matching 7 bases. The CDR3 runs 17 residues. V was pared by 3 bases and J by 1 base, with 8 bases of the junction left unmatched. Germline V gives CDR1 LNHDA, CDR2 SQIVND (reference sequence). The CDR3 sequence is CASSIEQGILTNEKLFF. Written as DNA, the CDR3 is TGTGCCAGTAGTATTGAACAGGGGATTTTAACTAATGAAAAACTGTTTTTT.

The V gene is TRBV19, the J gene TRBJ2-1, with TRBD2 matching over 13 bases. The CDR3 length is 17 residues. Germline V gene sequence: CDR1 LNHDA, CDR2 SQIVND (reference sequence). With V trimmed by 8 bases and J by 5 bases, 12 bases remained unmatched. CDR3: CASETQLGLAGHNEQFF. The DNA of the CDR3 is TGTGCCAGTGAAACCCAGTTGGGACTAGCGGGGCACAATGAGCAGTTCTTC.

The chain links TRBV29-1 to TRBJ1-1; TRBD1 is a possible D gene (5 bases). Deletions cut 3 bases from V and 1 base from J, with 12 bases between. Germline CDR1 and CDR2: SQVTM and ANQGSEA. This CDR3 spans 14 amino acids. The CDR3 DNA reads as TGCAGCGTTGACCGAATGACAGCGAACACTGAAGCTTTCTTT. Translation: CSVDRMTANTEAFF.

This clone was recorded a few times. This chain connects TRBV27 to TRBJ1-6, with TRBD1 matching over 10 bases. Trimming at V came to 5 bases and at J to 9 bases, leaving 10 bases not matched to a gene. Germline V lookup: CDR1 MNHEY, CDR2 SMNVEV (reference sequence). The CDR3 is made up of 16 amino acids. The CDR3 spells CASSPLDRGLGSPLHF. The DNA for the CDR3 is TGTGCCAGCAGTCCCCTAGACAGGGGGCTTGGTTCACCCCTCCACTTT.

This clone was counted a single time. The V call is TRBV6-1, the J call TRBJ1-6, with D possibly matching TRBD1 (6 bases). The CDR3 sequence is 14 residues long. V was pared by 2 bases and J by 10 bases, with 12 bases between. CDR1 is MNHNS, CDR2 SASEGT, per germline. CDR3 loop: CASSELGAVSPLHF. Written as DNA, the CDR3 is TGTGCCAGCAGTGAATTGGGGGCAGTCTCACCCCTCCACTTT.

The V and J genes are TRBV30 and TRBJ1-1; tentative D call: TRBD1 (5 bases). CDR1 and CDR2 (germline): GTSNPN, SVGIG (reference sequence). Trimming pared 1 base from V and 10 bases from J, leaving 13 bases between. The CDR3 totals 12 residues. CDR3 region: CAWSEGIPAAFF. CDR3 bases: TGTGCCTGGAGTGAGGGGATCCCGGCAGCTTTCTTT.

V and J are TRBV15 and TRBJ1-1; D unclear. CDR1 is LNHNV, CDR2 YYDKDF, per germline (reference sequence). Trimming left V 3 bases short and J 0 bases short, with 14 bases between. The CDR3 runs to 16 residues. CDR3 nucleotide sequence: TGTGCCACCAGCAGTCTAATGGCCCCAATGAACACTGAAGCTTTCTTT. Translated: CATSSLMAPMNTEAFF. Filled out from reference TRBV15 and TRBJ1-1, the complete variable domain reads DAMVIQNPRYQVTQFGKPVTLSCSQTLNHNVMYWYQQKSSQAPKLLFHYYDKDFNNEADTPDNFQSRRPNTSFCFLDIRSPGLGDTAMYLCATSSLMAPMNTEAFFGQGTRLTVV.

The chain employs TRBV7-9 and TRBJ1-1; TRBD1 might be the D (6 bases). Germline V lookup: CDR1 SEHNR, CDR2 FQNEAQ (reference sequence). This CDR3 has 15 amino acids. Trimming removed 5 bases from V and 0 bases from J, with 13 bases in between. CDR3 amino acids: CASSKDSSMNTEAFF. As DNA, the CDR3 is TGTGCCAGCAGCAAGGACAGCAGTATGAACACTGAAGCTTTCTTT.

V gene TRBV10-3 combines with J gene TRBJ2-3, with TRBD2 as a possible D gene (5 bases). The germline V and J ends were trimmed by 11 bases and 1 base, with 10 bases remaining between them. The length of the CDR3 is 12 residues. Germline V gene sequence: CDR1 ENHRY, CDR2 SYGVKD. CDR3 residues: CALPGCTDTQYF. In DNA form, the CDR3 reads TGTGCCCTCCCGGGATGCACAGATACGCAGTATTTT.

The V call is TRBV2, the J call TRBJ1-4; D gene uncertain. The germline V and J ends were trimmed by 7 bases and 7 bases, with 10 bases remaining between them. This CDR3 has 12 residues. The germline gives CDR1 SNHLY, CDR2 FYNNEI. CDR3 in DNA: TGTGCCAGCACGAGTGGGTTTGAAAAACTGTTTTTT. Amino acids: CASTSGFEKLFF.

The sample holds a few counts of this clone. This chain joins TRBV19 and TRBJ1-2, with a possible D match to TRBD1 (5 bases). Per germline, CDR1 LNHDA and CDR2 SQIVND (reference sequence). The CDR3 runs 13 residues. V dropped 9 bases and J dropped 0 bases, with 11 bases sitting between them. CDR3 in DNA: TGTGCCAGCGGGACCCTCTCTAACTATGGCTACACCTTC. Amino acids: CASGTLSNYGYTF.